Sequencing of this T cell receptor (beta chain) was carried out in a study of T cells in Graves' hyperthyroidism and ophthalmopathy. General study findings and limits: For ophthalmopathy, model prediction preceded onset by a median around 7 months.

Amplification targeted TCR beta CDR3 regions from RNA transcripts. The HTBI primer set served for first-round RT-PCR of the TCR CDR3. One entry per CDR3 protein results from TCRdb running MiXCR on the multiplex PCR reads. The table lists 500,000 to 650,000 distinct CDR3 sequences, 14% of them singletons. This clonotype was seen repeatedly, ten times or more. Its specificity is not known. Exclusion followed for patients with uncontrolled infection, other autoimmune disease, pregnancy or lactation. The sequence was collected from a woman aged 40 to 50 with Graves' hyperthyroidism. Sequencing was done on a sample of blood.

This CDR3 is CASRIGGRFAEAFF. The CDR3 nucleotides read TGTGCCAGCAGGATAGGGGGCCGTTTTGCTGAAGCTTTCTTT. The rearrangement uses TRBV2 and TRBJ1-1; 7 bases fit TRBD1. Germline CDR1 is SNHLY and CDR2 is FYNNEI. V was clipped by 6 bases and J by 6 bases; unmatched bases: 10. The CDR3 length is 14 residues.